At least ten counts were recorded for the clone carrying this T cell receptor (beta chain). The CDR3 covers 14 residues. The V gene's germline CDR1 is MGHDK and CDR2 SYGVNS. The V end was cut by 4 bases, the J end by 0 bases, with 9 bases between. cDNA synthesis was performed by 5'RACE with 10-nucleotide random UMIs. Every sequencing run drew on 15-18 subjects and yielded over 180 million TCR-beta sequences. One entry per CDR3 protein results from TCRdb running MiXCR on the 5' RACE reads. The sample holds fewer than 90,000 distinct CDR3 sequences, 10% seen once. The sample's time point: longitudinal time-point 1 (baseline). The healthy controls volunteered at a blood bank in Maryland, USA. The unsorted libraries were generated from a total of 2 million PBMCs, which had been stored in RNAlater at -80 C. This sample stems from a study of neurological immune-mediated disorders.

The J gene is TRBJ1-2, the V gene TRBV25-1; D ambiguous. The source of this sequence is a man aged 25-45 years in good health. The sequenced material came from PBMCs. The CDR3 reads CASSVGLTNYGYTF. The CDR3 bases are TGTGCCAGCAGTGTAGGGCTAACTAACTATGGCTACACCTTC.